Listed below are T cell receptor beta chains from one sample, sequenced in a study of read filtering for tumor transcriptome and immune sequencing. TCRdb passed the reads through MiXCR, listing each CDR3 protein once. The data show fewer than 35,000 distinct CDR3 sequences, less than 20% seen once. Sequencing used a population of CD138-negative cells sorted from bone marrow. The origin of the receptors is a donor aged 40 or over with multiple myeloma. CDR3s include the opening cysteine and the closing phenylalanine or tryptophan. The D gene is left open where the match is weak. The listing skips clone size in some rows; elsewhere it reads once, few, many or a size class.

J: TRBJ2-7
V: TRBV4-2
size: -
D: -
DNA: TGTGCCAGCGGCCAAGTGGGGAACGAGCAGTACTTC
CDR3: CASGQVGNEQYF

J: TRBJ2-7
V: TRBV5-4
size: many
D: -
DNA: TGTGCCAGCACCCTGGGCGGGCCGGCGTACGAGCAGTACTTC
CDR3: CASTLGGPAYEQYF

J: TRBJ1-1
V: TRBV6-5
size: -
D: -
DNA: TGTGCCAGCGGTTACACCCAGAGAACTGAAGCTTCCTTT
CDR3: CASGYTQRTEASF

J: TRBJ2-5
V: TRBV7-8
size: -
D: -
DNA: TGTGCCAGCAGTCGGAGGAAAGAGGCCCAGTACTTC
CDR3: CASSRRKEAQYF

J: TRBJ1-2
V: TRBV20-1
size: many
D: TRBD1
DNA: TGCAGTGCTAGAACCCCAACAGGGGAACCCCTGAGGCTTGATTTC
CDR3: CSARTPTGEPLRLDF

J: TRBJ1-5
V: TRBV2
size: few
D: -
DNA: TGTGCCAGCAGTGAGTTCGGGGCCTTCAGTCAGCCCCAGCATTTT
CDR3: CASSEFGAFSQPQHF

J: TRBJ2-5
V: TRBV10-3
size: many
D: TRBD2
DNA: TGTGCCACGCAGAGCGCTAGCGGGGAGACCCAGTACTTC
CDR3: CATQSASGETQYF

J: TRBJ1-1
V: TRBV7-8
size: many
D: -
DNA: TGTGCCAGCAGCTTGGGCCAGGGGTGGACTGAAGCTTTCTTT
CDR3: CASSLGQGWTEAFF

J: TRBJ2-1
V: TRBV10-2
size: many
D: TRBD2
DNA: TGCGCCAGCAGTGGAACTAGCGGGATAAACAATGAGCAGTTCTTC
CDR3: CASSGTSGINNEQFF

J: TRBJ2-5
V: TRBV6-5
size: -
D: -
DNA: TGTGCCAGCAGTTCCTCTGACCATTACCAAGAGACCCAGTACTTC
CDR3: CASSSSDHYQETQYF

J: TRBJ2-1
V: TRBV29-1
size: medium-sized
D: TRBD1
DNA: TGCAGCGTTGCCAGGGGGTCCCTTGACAATGAGCAGTTCTTC
CDR3: CSVARGSLDNEQFF

J: TRBJ2-7
V: TRBV29-1
size: many
D: -
DNA: TGCAGCGGAGGAGATTCTTACGAGCAGTACTTC
CDR3: CSGGDSYEQYF

J: TRBJ2-5
V: TRBV4-1
size: many
D: -
DNA: TGCGCCAGCAGCCAAGATGGGGGCCACTTACGGGAGACCCAGTACTTC
CDR3: CASSQDGGHLRETQYF

J: TRBJ2-3
V: TRBV6-2/TRBV6-3
size: -
D: TRBD2
DNA: TGTGCCGGGGGCGCGGGGGGCCATGTTGATACGCAGTATTTT
CDR3: CAGGAGGHVDTQYF

J: TRBJ2-7
V: TRBV20-1
size: many
D: TRBD1
DNA: TGCAGTGCTATTGACAGGGGGGGTGCGGGATATCGGGAGCAGTACTTC
CDR3: CSAIDRGGAGYREQYF

J: TRBJ2-1
V: TRBV14
size: many
D: -
DNA: TGTGCCAGCAGCCGTACCAGCTCCTACAATGAGCAGTTCTTC
CDR3: CASSRTSSYNEQFF

J: TRBJ2-2
V: TRBV30
size: -
D: -
DNA: TGTGCCTGGAGTTTCACTGTCACCGGGGAGCTGTTTTTT
CDR3: CAWSFTVTGELFF

J: TRBJ2-1
V: TRBV20-1
size: -
D: -
DNA: TGCAGTGCTAGCAACCGTAGGGCGGTGGGACCGAAAGCCTACAATGAGCAGTTCTTC
CDR3: CSASNRRAVGPKAYNEQFF

J: TRBJ2-1
V: TRBV29-1
size: many
D: -
DNA: TGCAGCGCCGGAAGGGGCGTAGGGTACAATGAGCAGTTCTTC
CDR3: CSAGRGVGYNEQFF

J: TRBJ2-5
V: TRBV10-3
size: medium-sized
D: TRBD1
DNA: TGTGCCATCAGTGTGTGGGACAGGGGGCATCAAGAGACCCAGTACTTC
CDR3: CAISVWDRGHQETQYF

J: TRBJ2-7
V: TRBV18
size: many
D: TRBD1
DNA: TGTGCCAGCTCACCACCGTCAGGGGGCGGTTACGAGCAGTACTTC
CDR3: CASSPPSGGGYEQYF

J: TRBJ2-5
V: TRBV18
size: many
D: TRBD2
DNA: TGTGCCAGCTCACCATGGGGGGGCCAAGAGACCCAGTACTTC
CDR3: CASSPWGGQETQYF

J: TRBJ2-5
V: TRBV11-1
size: many
D: -
DNA: TGTGCCAGCGGACAGACTAGCAGAGAGACCCAGTACTTC
CDR3: CASGQTSRETQYF

J: TRBJ1-1
V: TRBV28
size: many
D: -
DNA: TGTGCCAGCAGTCCCCTCCAGGGTTGGGACACTGAAGCTTTCTTT
CDR3: CASSPLQGWDTEAFF

J: TRBJ1-3
V: TRBV2
size: -
D: TRBD1
DNA: TGTGCCAGCAGAGGGACAGGTGGAAACACCATATATTTT
CDR3: CASRGTGGNTIYF

J: TRBJ1-1
V: TRBV4-1
size: many
D: -
DNA: TGCGCCAGCAGCCAAGAAGAAGGGGACGGTGAAGCTTTCTTT
CDR3: CASSQEEGDGEAFF

J: TRBJ1-2
V: TRBV20-1
size: many
D: -
DNA: TGCAGTGCTAGAGAAAGTGCAGTGGAAGGCTACACCTTC
CDR3: CSARESAVEGYTF

J: TRBJ2-1
V: TRBV30
size: many
D: -
DNA: TGTGCCTGGAGTGCCGGGACGTACAACAATGAGCAGTTCTTC
CDR3: CAWSAGTYNNEQFF

J: TRBJ2-7
V: TRBV3-1
size: many
D: -
DNA: TGTGCCAGCAGATTTACAGGGGAGGACGAGCAGTACTTC
CDR3: CASRFTGEDEQYF

J: TRBJ2-1
V: TRBV11-2
size: many
D: TRBD2
DNA: TGTGCCAGCAGCCCCCAGACTAGCGAGGACCAGTTCTTC
CDR3: CASSPQTSEDQFF

J: TRBJ2-5
V: TRBV20-1
size: -
D: -
DNA: TGCAGTGCTAGGTCGACAGGATACCAAGAGACCCAGTACTTC
CDR3: CSARSTGYQETQYF

J: TRBJ1-4
V: TRBV29-1
size: many
D: -
DNA: TGCAGCGCTCGGGGCCGGAATGAAAAACTGTTTTTT
CDR3: CSARGRNEKLFF

J: TRBJ2-7
V: TRBV29-1
size: many
D: -
DNA: TGCAGCGTCGAGAGGGGTTACGAGCAGTACTTC
CDR3: CSVERGYEQYF

J: TRBJ2-1
V: TRBV4-1
size: medium-sized
D: TRBD2
DNA: TGCGCCAGCAGCCCAGTCCTAGCGGGGAGCAATGAGCAGTTCTTC
CDR3: CASSPVLAGSNEQFF

J: TRBJ1-3
V: TRBV7-9
size: many
D: -
DNA: TGTGCCAGCAGCCGTCCAGGACAGACGAGCTCTGGAAACACCATATATTTT
CDR3: CASSRPGQTSSGNTIYF

J: TRBJ2-1
V: TRBV29-1
size: many
D: TRBD2
DNA: TGCAGCGTTGAAATCCCTAGCGGGAGGGTCAATGAGCAGTTCTTC
CDR3: CSVEIPSGRVNEQFF

J: TRBJ2-3
V: TRBV7-8
size: many
D: -
DNA: TGTGCCAGCAGCCCCACCCGTCTCACAGATACGCAGTATTTT
CDR3: CASSPTRLTDTQYF

J: TRBJ1-6
V: TRBV20-1
size: many
D: -
DNA: TGCAGTGCCCACACTGATGGGGGGACTAATTCACCCCTCCACTTT
CDR3: CSAHTDGGTNSPLHF

J: TRBJ2-7
V: TRBV25-1
size: many
D: -
DNA: TGTGCCAGCAGTGAAGGGAGTCCCGGGGGCTACGAGCAGTACTTC
CDR3: CASSEGSPGGYEQYF

J: TRBJ2-7
V: TRBV5-1
size: medium-sized
D: -
DNA: TGCGCCAGCAGCCGTGGAGGGGGTGAGACCTACGAGCAGTACTTC
CDR3: CASSRGGGETYEQYF

J: TRBJ2-5
V: TRBV18
size: many
D: TRBD1
DNA: TGTGCCAGCTCTCCTACGACAGGGGGCGTGGAGACCCAGTACTTC
CDR3: CASSPTTGGVETQYF

J: TRBJ1-4
V: TRBV7-9
size: many
D: TRBD1
DNA: TGTGCCAGCAGCTCAAATTGGGGACGCACAGGGGCGTCGGAAAAACTGTTTTTT
CDR3: CASSSNWGRTGASEKLFF

J: TRBJ2-7
V: TRBV6-5
size: -
D: -
DNA: TGTGCTAGCAGTTACTCTCTAGGGGAGAACGAGCAGTACTTC
CDR3: CASSYSLGENEQYF

J: TRBJ2-1
V: TRBV29-1
size: medium-sized
D: -
DNA: TGCAGCGTCGTTGACGATGAGCAGTTCTTC
CDR3: CSVVDDEQFF